This passage covers 24 T cell receptor beta chains from one sample sequenced in a study of blood T cell repertoires in COVID-19. The assay was immunoSEQ multiplex PCR, and TCRdb's table has in-frame clones only and misses some. Found here are tens of thousands of clones, roughly 90% of them singletons; the top ten hold 3.5% to 5%. Sequences were obtained from peripheral blood. All receptors come from a woman over 75 with active or convalescent COVID-19.

The chain has TRBV10-2 and TRBJ1-2, with 8 bases matching TRBD1. This CDR3 has 14 amino acids. Germline CDR1 and CDR2: WSHSY and SAAADI. V shed 2 bases and J 7 bases; nucleotides not matched to a gene: 6. The CDR3 protein is CASSETTGDFGYTF. CDR3 nucleotides: TGCGCCAGCAGTGAGACGACAGGGGACTTTGGCTACACCTTC.

V gene TRBV10-3 combines with J gene TRBJ1-2, with a possible D match to TRBD1 (5 bases). CDR1 and CDR2 from the germline V gene are ENHRY and SYGVKD. The CDR3 length is 13 residues. V was clipped by 7 bases and J by 0 bases, with 9 bases between them. For the CDR3, the DNA is TGTGCCATCATGGGGGGGACTAACTATGGCTACACCTTC. Protein sequence: CAIMGGTNYGYTF.

This chain uses TRBV5-1 with TRBJ1-2, with D unresolved. The CDR3 sequence is 13 residues long. Trimming cost V 1 base and J 5 bases, with 9 bases left between them. Germline V gene sequence: CDR1 SGHRS, CDR2 YFSETQ. The CDR3 DNA is TGCGCCAGCAGCTTGACACGGAGTTATGGCTACACCTTC. Protein sequence: CASSLTRSYGYTF.

The chain uses TRBV11-2 and TRBJ1-1, with D possibly being TRBD1 (6 bases). Trimming shortened V by 5 bases and J by 3 bases, and 16 bases separated the two germline ends. The CDR3 contains 15 residues. Germline V gene lookup returns CDR1 SGHAT and CDR2 FQNNGV. CDR3 in DNA: TGTGCCAGCAGCAAGACCACAGGGCTATACACTGAAGCTTTCTTT. This codes for CASSKTTGLYTEAFF.

The chain employs TRBV6-1 and TRBJ1-3; D ambiguous. V lost 2 bases to trimming and J lost 0 bases, with 14 bases between them. From germline, CDR1 is MNHNS and CDR2 SASEGT. This CDR3 is built from 17 residues. The CDR3 nucleotides read TGTGCCAGCAGTGAATATGGAGTGGGGAGCTCTGGAAACACCATATATTTT. Protein: CASSEYGVGSSGNTIYF.

CDR3 protein: CMAGGQNYGYTF. The CDR3 DNA sequence: TGCATGGCAGGCGGACAAAACTATGGCTACACCTTC. The chain is built from TRBV29-1 and TRBJ1-2, with TRBD1 as a possible D gene (5 bases). This CDR3 has 12 amino acids. Per the germline V gene, CDR1 is SQVTM and CDR2 is ANQGSEA.

The V call is TRBV11-3, the J call TRBJ1-4; D uncertain. There are 15 residues in the CDR3. V dropped 2 bases and J dropped 4 bases, with 11 bases sitting between them. The germline gives CDR1 SGHNT, CDR2 YENEEA. CDR3 loop: CASSLCRVLNEKLFF. CDR3 coding DNA: TGTGCCAGCAGCTTATGCCGGGTCCTTAATGAAAAACTGTTTTTT.

The chain couples TRBV28 to TRBJ2-1; D possibly corresponds to TRBD1 (6 bases). The CDR3 has 14 residues. Germline lookup yields CDR1 MDHEN and CDR2 SYDVKM. V gave up 2 bases and J gave up 8 bases, with 13 bases separating them. This CDR3 reads CASSLGTYGYEQFF. The CDR3 DNA reads TGTGCCAGCAGTTTAGGGACATATGGGTATGAGCAGTTCTTC.

The genes are TRBV9 and TRBJ1-6; D is possibly TRBD1 (5 bases). This CDR3 has 16 residues. Trimming removed 4 bases from V and 3 bases from J, with 14 bases in between. Germline V gene data show CDR1 as SGDLS and CDR2 as YYNGEE. CDR3 in DNA: TGTGCCAGCAGCACCGTAGCAGGGATCTATAATTCACCCCTCCACTTT. Protein: CASSTVAGIYNSPLHF.

The chain carries TRBV11-2 and TRBJ2-7, with a weak D call TRBD2 (6 bases). V shed 3 bases and J shed 13 bases, with 19 bases lying between them. Germline values: CDR1 SGHAT, CDR2 FQNNGV. The CDR3 loop spans 13 amino acids. CDR3 DNA: TGTGCCAGCAGCTTCGCCGCGACTAGGGCTTTATACTTC. This sequence encodes CASSFAATRALYF.

This chain's CDR3 is CASSVGQSRYGYTF. CDR3 DNA sequence: TGTGCCAGCAGCGTAGGTCAGTCGAGGTATGGCTACACCTTC. The chain joins TRBV9 to TRBJ1-2; D not resolved. Germline V gene data show CDR1 as SGDLS and CDR2 as YYNGEE. Between the trimmed V and J ends, which lost 0 bases and 5 bases, there was a span of 11 bases. The CDR3 consists of 14 residues.

The chain couples TRBV28 to TRBJ1-1; 12 bases are shared with TRBD1. Trimming cost V 5 bases and J 9 bases; bases outside gene matches: 10. The CDR3 totals 15 residues. From germline, CDR1 is MDHEN and CDR2 SYDVKM. The CDR3 region has the DNA TGTGCCAGCAGTCCGGGACAGGGGGCGCAAATTAAAGCTTTCTTT. Its protein product is CASSPGQGAQIKAFF.

The rearrangement uses TRBV10-3 and TRBJ2-3; D might be TRBD1 (6 bases). V lost 6 bases and J 3 bases, leaving 16 bases between the germline ends. The CDR3 runs 15 residues. Germline CDR1 and CDR2: ENHRY and SYGVKD. CDR3 loop: CAIRPTGITTDTQYF. The CDR3 DNA follows: TGTGCCATCAGGCCGACAGGAATTACTACAGATACGCAGTATTTT.

The chain joins TRBV7-2 to TRBJ2-7; 7 bases match TRBD1. The CDR3 totals 18 residues. The germline V gene has CDR1 SGHTA and CDR2 FQGNSA. Losses at the gene ends were 1 base for V and 2 bases for J; bases not matched to a gene: 14. CDR3 in DNA: TGTGCCAGCAGCTTAGTTTGGTCCGGGACAGCCCGTACCTACGAGCAGTACTTC. Translated, it gives CASSLVWSGTARTYEQYF. Combining the CDR3 with reference TRBV7-2 and TRBJ2-7 gives the whole variable domain GAGVSQSPSNKVTEKGKDVELRCDPISGHTALYWYRQSLGQGLEFLIYFQGNSAPDKSGLPSDRFSAERTGGSVSTLTIQRTQQEDSAVYLCASSLVWSGTARTYEQYFGPGTRLTVT.

The chain combines TRBV7-2 with TRBJ2-2; 11 bases agree with TRBD1. V gave up 6 bases and J gave up 4 bases; unmatched junction bases: 7. Germline V CDR1 and CDR2: SGHTA, FQGNSA. This CDR3 has 16 residues. CDR3 nucleotides: TGTGCCAGCAGTTCCGGACAGGGGGCCGTCACCGGGGAGCTGTTTTTT. Its translation is CASSSGQGAVTGELFF.

The V gene is TRBV5-1, the J gene TRBJ2-1; 7 bases match TRBD1. The V and J ends lost 2 bases and 5 bases, in that order; junction bases with no gene match: 10. Germline assignment: CDR1 SGHRS and CDR2 YFSETQ. The CDR3 has 16 residues. The CDR3 spells CASSLSPPTGNNEQFF. The CDR3, as DNA: TGCGCCAGCAGCTTATCCCCTCCGACAGGGAACAATGAGCAGTTCTTC.

This chain joins TRBV10-2 and TRBJ1-6; D is unresolved. Germline V gives CDR1 WSHSY, CDR2 SAAADI. The CDR3 is 17 residues long. Trimming left V 0 bases short and J 0 bases short, with 9 bases between. This CDR3 reads CASSESPRSSYNSPLHF. The CDR3 bases are TGCGCCAGCAGTGAGTCTCCCCGGAGCTCCTATAATTCACCCCTCCACTTT.

This chain uses TRBV29-1 with TRBJ1-1, with 9 bases fitting TRBD1. The V and J ends lost 8 bases and 4 bases, in that order; junction bases with no gene match: 14. The V gene's germline CDR1 is SQVTM and CDR2 ANQGSEA. The CDR3 has 15 amino acids. The CDR3 nucleotides read TGCAGCTCAACAGGAGGGGGACAGGGAGGCACTGAAGCTTTCTTT. Protein sequence: CSSTGGGQGGTEAFF.

This rearrangement joins TRBV11-2 to TRBJ2-7; 7 bases match TRBD1. Losses at the gene ends were 6 bases for V and 2 bases for J; bases not matched to a gene: 10. CDR1 is SGHAT, CDR2 FQNNGV, per germline. The CDR3 has 15 residues. The CDR3 nucleotides read TGTGCCAGCAGTTCAGGACAGGCAGGAACCTACGAGCAGTACTTC. Translating gives CASSSGQAGTYEQYF.

Regarding this clone: An end of the junction does not agree with germline; a read error may underlie this. J is TRBJ1-1 and V is TRBV7-7, with D unclear. Germline lookup yields CDR1 SSHAT and CDR2 FNYEAQ (reference sequence). The CDR3 is made up of 13 amino acids. CDR3 DNA sequence: TGTGCTAGCAGCTCGGGTCCGGGCACTGAAGCTTTCTTT. Protein product: CASSSGPGTEAFF.

This chain connects TRBV10-1 to TRBJ1-6, with 9 nucleotides matching TRBD1. CDR1 and CDR2 from the germline V gene are WNHNN and SYGVQD (reference sequence). The CDR3 covers 15 residues. J gave up 6 bases and V 4 bases, and 4 bases lay outside the gene matches. CDR3 loop: CASSGPGQGNSPLHF. CDR3 in DNA: TGCGCCAGCAGTGGACCGGGACAGGGTAATTCACCCCTCCACTTT.

J is TRBJ1-2 and V is TRBV27, with 7 bases fitting TRBD1. Unmatched junction bases numbered 4, after V lost 0 bases and J lost 3 bases. From germline, CDR1 is MNHEY and CDR2 SMNVEV (reference sequence). This CDR3 spans 15 amino acids. The CDR3 DNA reads as TGTGCCAGCAGTTTATCGGTCAGGGGGGACTATGGCTACACCTTC. As protein: CASSLSVRGDYGYTF.

The CDR3 DNA is TGTGCCAGCTTAGTACCGGGGAGCTCACCCCTCCACTTT. It specifies CASLVPGSSPLHF. J is TRBJ1-6 and V is TRBV28; D unclear. The CDR3 loop spans 13 amino acids. CDR1 and CDR2 (germline): MDHEN, SYDVKM. Trimming took 8 bases from V and 10 from J, leaving 15 bases between them.

CDR3 sequence: CASREGEKLFF. For the CDR3, the DNA is TGTGCCAGCAGGGAGGGTGAAAAACTGTTTTTT. This rearrangement joins TRBV25-1 to TRBJ1-4; D is ambiguous. Trimming cost V 6 bases and J 7 bases, with 6 bases left between them. In germline, CDR1 is MGHDK, CDR2 SYGVNS. This CDR3 spans 11 amino acids.